A single TCR beta chain is shown here with its context. A multiplex PCR was run with 60 Vbeta primers and 13 Jbeta primers. The assay was immunoSEQ multiplex PCR, and TCRdb's table has in-frame clones only and misses some. The sample carries approximately 100,000 clones, roughly three quarters recorded once. The source of the sample is a study of cytomegalovirus exposure and HLA in healthy donors. Study summary: HLA-typed donors were the source of 83 million or so unique TCRs held in an early data release.

Sequenced sample: PBMCs. The receptor comes from a woman between 40 and 50 years old in good health and CMV-seropositive.

The CDR3 nucleotides are TGCGCCAGCAGCCATACAGGTAGCTCCTACGAGCAGTACTTC. Its protein is CASSHTGSSYEQYF. J is TRBJ2-7 and V is TRBV5-1; a weak D match, TRBD1 (5 bases). Germline V CDR1 and CDR2: SGHRS, YFSETQ. This CDR3 has 14 amino acids. V lost 4 bases, J lost 0 bases, and 11 bases lay in between.